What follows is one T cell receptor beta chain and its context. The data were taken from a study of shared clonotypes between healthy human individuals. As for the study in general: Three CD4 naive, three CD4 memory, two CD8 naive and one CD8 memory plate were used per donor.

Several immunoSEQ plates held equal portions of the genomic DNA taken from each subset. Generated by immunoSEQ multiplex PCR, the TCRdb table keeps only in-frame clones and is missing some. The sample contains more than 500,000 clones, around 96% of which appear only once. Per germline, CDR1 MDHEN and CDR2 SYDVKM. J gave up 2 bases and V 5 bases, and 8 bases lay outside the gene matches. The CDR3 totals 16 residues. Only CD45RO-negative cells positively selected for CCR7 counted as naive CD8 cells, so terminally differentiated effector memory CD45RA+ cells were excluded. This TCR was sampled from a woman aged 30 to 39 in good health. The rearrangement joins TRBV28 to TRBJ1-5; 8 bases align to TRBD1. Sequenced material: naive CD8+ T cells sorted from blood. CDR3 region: CASSLIQGEGNQPQHF. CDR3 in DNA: TGTGCCAGCAGTCTAATACAGGGGGAAGGCAATCAGCCCCAGCATTTT.